Shown below are 28 T cell receptor beta chains from a single sample sequenced in a study of blood T cell repertoires in COVID-19. Method: immunoSEQ multiplex PCR; TCRdb's copy keeps in-frame clones and lacks some. This table has about 66,000 clones, 85% to 90% appearing once. Sequences were obtained from peripheral blood. The receptor set was obtained from a man aged 60-69 years with acute or convalescent COVID-19.

This rearrangement joins TRBV11-2 to TRBJ2-1; 7 bases match TRBD1. This CDR3 is built from 17 residues. Germline CDR1 reads SGHAT; CDR2 reads FQNNGV. V shed 6 bases and J 0 bases; nucleotides not matched to a gene: 11. The CDR3 nucleotides read TGTGCCAGCAGAGAAAGACAGGGCCCGAGCTCCTACAATGAGCAGTTCTTC. Residues: CASRERQGPSSYNEQFF.

This sequence joins TRBV3-1 (or the pseudogene TRBV3-2) and TRBJ2-7, with D possibly matching TRBD1 (5 bases). In germline, CDR1 is LGHDT, CDR2 YNNKEL (reference sequence). Trimming took off 0 bases at V and 6 bases at J, with 24 bases between the two ends. This CDR3 is built from 18 residues. For the CDR3, the DNA is TGTGCCAGCAGCCAAGATAGTCAGGGCCGGACCCGCGCAGGCGAGCAGTACTTC. This encodes CASSQDSQGRTRAGEQYF.

The CDR3 loop is CASSPLRGTGNTIYF. Here the CDR3 DNA reads TGTGCCAGCAGCCCTCTAAGGGGCACTGGAAACACCATATATTTT. V gene TRBV9 combines with J gene TRBJ1-3; possibly TRBD1 for D (5 bases). Looked up from germline, CDR1 is SGDLS and CDR2 is YYNGEE. The CDR3 covers 15 residues. V was trimmed by 4 bases and J by 2 bases, leaving 13 bases between them.

The chain combines TRBV3-1 (or the pseudogene TRBV3-2) with TRBJ1-4, with 7 bases lining up with TRBD1. In germline, CDR1 is LGHDT, CDR2 YNNKEL (reference sequence). CDR3 length: 16 amino acids. The ends lost 4 bases at V and 7 bases at J; junction bases unmatched: 12. The CDR3 region has the DNA TGTGCCAGCAGCCCCTCTCGACAGGGCGTAAGTGAAAAACTGTTTTTT. Residues: CASSPSRQGVSEKLFF.

The chain uses TRBV11-2 and TRBJ2-1; 9 bases are shared with TRBD2. V was clipped by 5 bases and J by 2 bases; unmatched bases: 4. This CDR3 is built from 15 residues. Germline V gives CDR1 SGHAT, CDR2 FQNNGV. The CDR3 spells CASSPRGGAYNEQFF. The CDR3 DNA reads TGTGCCAGCAGCCCGCGCGGGGGGGCCTACAATGAGCAGTTCTTC.

V gene TRBV24-1 combines with J gene TRBJ2-3; D is undetermined. The germline CDR1 and CDR2 sequences are KGHDR and SFDVKD. The CDR3 length is 14 residues. Between the trimmed V and J ends, which lost 5 bases and 0 bases, there was a span of 8 bases. The CDR3 sequence is CATSGRISTDTQYF. CDR3 nucleotide sequence: TGTGCCACCAGTGGCAGGATTAGCACAGATACGCAGTATTTT.

The rearrangement uses TRBV19 and TRBJ1-1, with a tentative D call TRBD1 (6 bases). The CDR3 length is 12 residues. Germline values: CDR1 LNHDA, CDR2 SQIVND (reference sequence). V was trimmed by 6 bases and J by 4 bases, leaving 9 bases between them. CDR3 sequence (DNA): TGTGCCAGTAGCTCAGGGGTCACTGAAGCTTTCTTT. It is translated as CASSSGVTEAFF.

This chain connects TRBV7-9 to TRBJ1-1; 8 bases fit TRBD1. CDR1 is SEHNR and CDR2 is FQNEAQ in the germline V gene (reference sequence). The CDR3 is 12 amino acids. J lost 6 bases, V lost 5 bases, and 2 bases had no gene match. The CDR3 DNA is TGTGCCAGCAGCCCGACAGGGGCTGAAGCTTTCTTT. Translating gives CASSPTGAEAFF.

CDR3 protein: CASGEGRTGELFF. CDR3 DNA sequence: TGTGCTAGTGGGGAGGGGAGGACCGGGGAGCTGTTTTTT. The chain carries TRBV12-5 and TRBJ2-2; the D gene is possibly TRBD2 (6 bases). Germline V CDR1 and CDR2: LGHNT, FRNRAP. V lost 6 bases to trimming and J lost 5 bases, with 10 bases between them. This CDR3 region has 13 residues.

The rearrangement links TRBV7-8 to TRBJ1-3; D possibly corresponds to TRBD1 (6 bases). Per the germline V gene, CDR1 is SGHVS and CDR2 is FQNEAQ. The CDR3 covers 14 residues. Trimming cost V 0 bases and J 4 bases, with 7 bases left between them. The CDR3 nucleotides are TGTGCCAGCAGCTTAGCGACAGGAGGAAACACCATATATTTT. This translates into CASSLATGGNTIYF.

The gene calls are TRBV30 and TRBJ2-1; TRBD2 aligns across 7 bases. J was trimmed by 4 bases and V by 0 bases; bases with no gene match: 9. The germline gives CDR1 GTSNPN, CDR2 SVGIG (reference sequence). The CDR3 contains 16 residues. CDR3 loop: CAWSVQTQAGYNEQFF. The CDR3 bases are TGTGCCTGGAGTGTACAAACCCAAGCGGGGTACAATGAGCAGTTCTTC. Based on the CDR3 plus reference TRBV30 and TRBJ2-1, the full variable domain is SQTIHQWPATLVQPVGSPLSLECTVEGTSNPNLYWYRQAAGRGLQLLFYSVGIGQISSEVPQNLSASRPQDRQFILSSKKLLLSDSGFYLCAWSVQTQAGYNEQFFGPGTRLTVL.

The chain is built from TRBV11-2 and TRBJ1-3; no clear D. V lost 2 bases and J 2 bases, leaving 13 bases between the germline ends. This CDR3 has 16 residues. In germline, CDR1 is SGHAT, CDR2 FQNNGV. CDR3 sequence: CASSLIRTNTGNTIYF. As DNA, the CDR3 is TGTGCCAGCAGCTTAATACGGACTAATACTGGAAACACCATATATTTT.

The V gene is TRBV9, the J gene TRBJ1-2; 7 bases fit TRBD1. There are 13 residues in the CDR3. Germline-derived CDR1 and CDR2 are SGDLS and YYNGEE. V was pared by 8 bases and J by 0 bases, with 4 bases of the junction left unmatched. The CDR3 is CASAGTANYGYTF. In DNA form, the CDR3 reads TGTGCCAGTGCCGGGACAGCTAACTATGGCTACACCTTC.

The V gene is TRBV5-1, the J gene TRBJ2-7; no clear D gene. The V gene's germline CDR1 is SGHRS and CDR2 YFSETQ. V shed 0 bases and J shed 6 bases, with 10 bases lying between them. The CDR3 is 13 residues long. The CDR3 region has the DNA TGCGCCAGCAGCTTGGGAGCGTCAAGCGAGCAGTACTTC. It is translated as CASSLGASSEQYF.

This rearrangement joins TRBV29-1 to TRBJ1-1, with D possibly matching TRBD1 (6 bases). V was trimmed by 4 bases and J by 5 bases, leaving 20 bases between them. In germline, CDR1 is SQVTM, CDR2 ANQGSEA. There are 15 residues in the CDR3. CDR3 coding DNA: TGCAGCGTTGGCAACCCACAGGGCGCAGGTACTGAAGCTTTCTTT. The encoded protein is CSVGNPQGAGTEAFF. The full variable domain, completed using reference TRBV29-1 and TRBJ1-1, is SAVISQKPSRDICQRGTSLTIQCQVDSQVTMMFWYRQQPGQSLTLIATANQGSEATYESGFVIDKFPISRPNLTFSTLTVSNMSPEDSSIYLCSVGNPQGAGTEAFFGQGTRLTVV.

V and J are TRBV5-1 and TRBJ1-4, with 7 bases identical to TRBD1. The CDR3 is 16 residues long. Germline V gene sequence: CDR1 SGHRS, CDR2 YFSETQ. V shed 4 bases, J shed 3 bases, and the junction held 9 bases outside the gene matches. The CDR3 sequence is CASSKEGGPSNEKLFF. CDR3 DNA sequence: TGCGCCAGCAGCAAGGAAGGGGGCCCTTCTAATGAAAAACTGTTTTTT.

The chain combines TRBV5-8 with TRBJ2-7, with D unresolved. This CDR3 contains 12 residues. Germline values: CDR1 SGHTS, CDR2 YDEGEE. Trimming pared 2 bases from V and 2 bases from J, leaving 5 bases between. The chain's CDR3 is CASSFRPYEQYF. In DNA, the CDR3 is TGTGCCAGCAGCTTCCGTCCCTACGAGCAGTACTTC.

The chain has TRBV5-1 and TRBJ1-4, with TRBD1 matching 7 bases. Per germline, CDR1 SGHRS and CDR2 YFSETQ. The V and J ends lost 2 bases and 4 bases, in that order; junction bases with no gene match: 5. The CDR3 runs to 15 residues. Here the CDR3 DNA reads TGCGCCAGCAGCTTAGAGGGACAGTTTAATGAAAAACTGTTTTTT. Protein: CASSLEGQFNEKLFF.

The J gene is TRBJ2-2, the V gene TRBV10-3; TRBD1 matches 9 bases. CDR3 length: 14 amino acids. After removal of 3 bases from V and 6 bases from J, the junction contained 2 bases not matched to a gene. In germline, CDR1 is ENHRY, CDR2 SYGVKD. The chain's CDR3 is CAISEGTGSGELFF. The CDR3 DNA follows: TGTGCCATCAGTGAAGGGACAGGGTCCGGGGAGCTGTTTTTT.

The gene calls are TRBV10-2 and TRBJ2-7; 7 positions agree with TRBD2. Germline CDR1 reads WSHSY; CDR2 reads SAAADI. There are 12 residues in the CDR3. V dropped 8 bases and J dropped 1; count of bases not matched to a gene: 2. CDR3 loop: CASQAGSYEQYF. The CDR3 nucleotides are TGCGCCAGCCAAGCGGGGTCCTACGAGCAGTACTTC.

The chain combines TRBV5-1 with TRBJ1-6; no reliable D call. Germline CDR1 is SGHRS and CDR2 is YFSETQ. Trimming left V 0 bases short and J 4 bases short, with 14 bases between. CDR3 length: 17 amino acids. Here the CDR3 reads CASSLGEGTVYNSPLHF. The CDR3 DNA sequence: TGCGCCAGCAGCTTGGGTGAGGGAACCGTTTATAATTCACCCCTCCACTTT.

The chain couples TRBV29-1 to TRBJ1-1; TRBD1 aligns across 8 bases. Germline V gives CDR1 SQVTM, CDR2 ANQGSEA. V was pared by 7 bases and J by 5 bases, with 9 bases of the junction left unmatched. This CDR3 is built from 13 residues. CDR3 in DNA: TGCAGCGCCCTGACAGGGGTGGATACTGAAGCTTTCTTT. Residues: CSALTGVDTEAFF.

The chain couples TRBV2 to TRBJ2-7, with 7 bases matching TRBD1. This CDR3 has 13 amino acids. Germline loops: CDR1 SNHLY, CDR2 FYNNEI. CDR3 protein: CATGVSSPYEQYF. CDR3 in DNA: TGTGCTACAGGGGTATCTAGCCCCTACGAGCAGTACTTC.

The chain uses TRBV7-3 and TRBJ2-1; possible D gene TRBD1, 5 bases. Germline CDR1 is SGHTA and CDR2 is FQGTGA. The CDR3 contains 13 residues. Trimming removed 4 bases at V and 9 bases at J, with 13 bases between. CDR3 region: CASSSDNWSEQFF. CDR3 DNA: TGTGCCAGCAGCTCGGACAATTGGAGTGAGCAGTTCTTC.

The chain is built from TRBV9 and TRBJ1-2; D uncertain. Germline lookup yields CDR1 SGDLS and CDR2 YYNGEE. The CDR3 totals 14 residues. With 0 bases removed from V and 8 bases from J, the gap between germline ends came to 14 bases. As DNA, the CDR3 is TGTGCCAGCAGCGTAGGGGGAGCCCCCGGAGGCTACACCTTC. Amino acid sequence: CASSVGGAPGGYTF. Full variable domain (rest looked up from reference TRBV9 and TRBJ1-2): DSGVTQTPKHLITATGQRVTLRCSPRSGDLSVYWYQQSLDQGLQFLIQYYNGEERAKGNILERFSAQQFPDLHSELNLSSLELGDSALYFCASSVGGAPGGYTFGSGTRLTVV.

V usage is TRBV6-5 and J usage is TRBJ1-6, with D unresolved. V was trimmed by 2 bases and J by 6 bases, leaving 14 bases between them. This CDR3 region has 16 residues. Germline V gene data show CDR1 as MNHEY and CDR2 as SVGAGI. The CDR3 is CASSYEGAAVNSPLHF. Written as DNA, the CDR3 is TGTGCCAGCAGTTACGAGGGCGCTGCGGTTAATTCACCCCTCCACTTT.

This clone was recorded once. V is TRBV5-1 and J is TRBJ2-2; TRBD1 agrees at 7 bases. The CDR3 runs to 15 residues. Unmatched junction bases numbered 7, after V lost 5 bases and J lost 3 bases. Germline V gene lookup returns CDR1 SGHRS and CDR2 YFSETQ. Here the CDR3 reads CASSLLGGDTGELFF. DNA of the CDR3: TGCGCCAGCAGTTTACTAGGGGGCGACACCGGGGAGCTGTTTTTT.

The rearrangement links TRBV10-3 to TRBJ1-6; 9 bases align to TRBD1. V shed 6 bases and J 11 bases; nucleotides not matched to a gene: 8. CDR3 length equals 14 residues. In germline, CDR1 is ENHRY, CDR2 SYGVKD. The DNA of the CDR3 is TGTGCCATCAGCCGGGACAGGGACCTTGCACCCCTCCACTTT. Residues: CAISRDRDLAPLHF.